This is a list of T cell receptor beta chains from one sample in a study of blood T cell repertoires in COVID-19. The data were produced by immunoSEQ multiplex PCR, yet TCRdb's version contains in-frame clones alone and is incomplete. The sample lists 250,000 to 300,000 clones; 75% to 90% were seen once. Sequencing used peripheral blood. These receptors all come from a woman in her 50s who had recovered from COVID-19. The conserved cysteine and the conserved F or W are not part of the CDR3 here. The D gene is left open where the match is weak.

>TRBV3-1/TRBV3-2|TRBJ1-1|.
ASSQRRNTEAF
>TRBV6-2/TRBV6-3|TRBJ2-7|TRBD1
ASSYSRAGGLYEQY
>TRBV6-5|TRBJ2-7|TRBD1
ASSPTGGAYEQY
>TRBV4-3|TRBJ2-2|TRBD1
ASSSVWTGVRDTGELF
>TRBV28|TRBJ1-2|.
ASSTILGRGHGYT
>TRBV23-1|TRBJ2-7|.
ASSQSPVTEYTKPKTYEQY
>TRBV7-2|TRBJ2-7|TRBD1
ASSFGTGDTYEQY
>TRBV7-8|TRBJ2-1|.
ASSTRLGEFKF
>TRBV7-9|TRBJ1-2|TRBD1
ASSSTGASYGYT
>TRBV19|TRBJ2-3|.
ASHNRASTDTQY
>TRBV7-2|TRBJ2-7|TRBD2
ASSLGRGGRRGAFYEQY
>TRBV29-1|TRBJ1-1|.
SVVRGGTEAF
>TRBV6-5|TRBJ1-1|.
ASSYTQENTEAF
>TRBV19|TRBJ2-1|TRBD2
ASRSSRLAGGTYNEQF
>TRBV19|TRBJ2-3|.
ASSRNSGRTDTQY
>TRBV9|TRBJ2-7|TRBD1
ASSVDSDRDNEQY
>TRBV4-3|TRBJ1-3|TRBD1
ASSLLQGASSGNTIY
>TRBV27|TRBJ1-1|TRBD1
ASSHPGQSAF
>TRBV15|TRBJ1-1|TRBD1
ATSRDRGYEAF
>TRBV6-1|TRBJ1-1|.
ASSEGRGRLNTEAF
>TRBV28|TRBJ1-5|.
ASSFYRVGNQPQH
>TRBV7-2|TRBJ1-2|.
ASSLDWGGRGNYGYT
>TRBV7-6|TRBJ1-5|.
ASSLTGTNQPQH
>TRBV4-3|TRBJ1-1|TRBD1
ASSQVGRGYRNTEAF
>TRBV20-1|TRBJ2-3|TRBD2
SASSLEREFTDTQY
>TRBV5-5|TRBJ1-2|TRBD1
ASSRGQILVDYGYT
>TRBV18|TRBJ1-1|TRBD1
ASSPPGQMNTEAF